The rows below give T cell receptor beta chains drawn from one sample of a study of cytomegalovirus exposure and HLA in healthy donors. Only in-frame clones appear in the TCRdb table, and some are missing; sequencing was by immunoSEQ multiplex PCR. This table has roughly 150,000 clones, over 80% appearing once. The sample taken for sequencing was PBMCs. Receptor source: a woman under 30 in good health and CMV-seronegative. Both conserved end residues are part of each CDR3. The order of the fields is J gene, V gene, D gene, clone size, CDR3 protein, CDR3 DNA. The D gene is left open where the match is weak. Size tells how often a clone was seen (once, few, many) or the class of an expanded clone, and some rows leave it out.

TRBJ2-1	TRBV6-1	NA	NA	CASRVGIDSGQFF	TGTGCCAGCAGGGTAGGCATTGACAGTGGGCAGTTCTTC
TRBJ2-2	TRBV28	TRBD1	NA	CASSLTGVRTGELFF	TGTGCCAGCAGCCTAACAGGGGTAAGGACCGGGGAGCTGTTTTTT
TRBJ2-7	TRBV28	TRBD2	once	CASRTSGGSYEQYF	TGTGCCAGCAGGACTAGCGGGGGTTCCTACGAGCAGTACTTC
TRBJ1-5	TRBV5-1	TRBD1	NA	CASRFGTVPNQPQHF	TGCGCCAGCAGATTTGGGACAGTACCGAATCAGCCCCAGCATTTT
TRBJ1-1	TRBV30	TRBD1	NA	CAWRGGTGLLSEAFF	TGTGCCTGGAGAGGGGGGACAGGGTTATTGTCTGAAGCTTTCTTT
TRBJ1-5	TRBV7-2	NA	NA	CASSLRQANQPQHF	TGTGCCAGCAGCTTAAGACAGGCGAATCAGCCCCAGCATTTT
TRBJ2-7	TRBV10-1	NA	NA	CASSKDRNSYEQYF	TGCGCCAGCAGTAAGGACAGAAACTCCTACGAGCAGTACTTC
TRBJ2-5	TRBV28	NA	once	CASSSQGRETQYF	TGTGCCAGCAGTTCACAGGGACGGGAGACCCAGTACTTC
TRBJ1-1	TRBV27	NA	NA	CASSRYRENTEAFF	TGTGCCAGCAGTAGATACAGGGAGAACACTGAAGCTTTCTTT
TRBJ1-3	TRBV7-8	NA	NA	CASSGNTIYF	TGTGCCAGCTCAGGAAACACCATATATTTT
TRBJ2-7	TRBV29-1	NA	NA	CSVQLIGYEQYF	TGCAGCGTTCAACTCATCGGCTACGAGCAGTACTTC
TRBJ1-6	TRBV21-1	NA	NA	CASSKDTTAETSYNSPLHF	TGTGCCAGCAGCAAAGATACTACGGCCGAAACCTCCTATAATTCACCCCTCCACTTT
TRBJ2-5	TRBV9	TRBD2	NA	CASSNRPGTSGGQETQYF	TGTGCCAGCAGCAATCGACCAGGGACTAGCGGGGGCCAAGAGACCCAGTACTTC
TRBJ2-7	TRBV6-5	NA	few	CASSVVATSSYEQYF	TGTGCCAGCAGTGTGGTAGCTACGAGCTCCTACGAGCAGTACTTC
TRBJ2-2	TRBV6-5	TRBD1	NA	CASRPTGGYGGELFF	TGTGCCAGCAGGCCAACAGGGGGTTATGGTGGGGAGCTGTTTTTT
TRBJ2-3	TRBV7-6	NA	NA	CASSLVGGLGSDTQYF	TGTGCCAGCAGCTTAGTCGGGGGGCTGGGGTCCGATACGCAGTATTTT